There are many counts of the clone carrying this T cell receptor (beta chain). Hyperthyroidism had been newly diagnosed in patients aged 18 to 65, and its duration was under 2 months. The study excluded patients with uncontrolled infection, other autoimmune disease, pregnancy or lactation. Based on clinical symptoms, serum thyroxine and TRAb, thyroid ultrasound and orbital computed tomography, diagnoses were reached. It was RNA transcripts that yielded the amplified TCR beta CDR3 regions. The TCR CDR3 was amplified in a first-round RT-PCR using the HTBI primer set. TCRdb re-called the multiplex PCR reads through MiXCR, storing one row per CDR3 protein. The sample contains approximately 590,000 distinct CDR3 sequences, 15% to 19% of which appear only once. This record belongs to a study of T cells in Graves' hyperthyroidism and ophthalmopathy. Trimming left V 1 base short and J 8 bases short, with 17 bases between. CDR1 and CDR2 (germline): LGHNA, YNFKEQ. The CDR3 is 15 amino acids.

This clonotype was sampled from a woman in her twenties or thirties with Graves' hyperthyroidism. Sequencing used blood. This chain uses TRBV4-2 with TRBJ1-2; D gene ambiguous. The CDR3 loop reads CASSQGKVSFMGYTF. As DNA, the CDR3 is TGTGCCAGCAGCCAAGGGAAGGTCTCATTTATGGGCTACACCTTC.